The T cell receptor (beta chain) described here comes from a study of cytomegalovirus exposure and HLA in healthy donors (dated by TCRdb to 2016 to 2017). Study-level background: An earlier analysis of several hundred of the donors reported 276 Gb of sequence data and 120 million or so unique TCR beta sequences from 190 million or so T cells. Donor age, sex, ethnicity and CMV serostatus were compiled alongside the repertoire data. A later genetic analysis took genome-wide SNP genotypes for about 55% of the roughly 670 donors and used that subset as a discovery cohort. The later analysis used no new phenotypic data to find candidate immune exposures, relying instead on TCR beta sequences and their occurrence across donors. Roughly five DR-DQ haplotypes were handled as single units for association and clustering because linkage in the cohort was strong. Class I and class II HLA loci were covered by the typing at four-digit resolution. The genetic ancestry cluster associated with self-reported Caucasian donors included around 76% of the roughly 400 genotyped donors. A later analysis re-analyzed previously published TCR beta repertoires from 650 to 800 donors and added high-resolution HLA genotyping to study TCR occurrence patterns. The study aimed to test whether signatures of past pathogen exposure could be identified by cataloging public T cell receptors. Roughly 320 gigabases of sequencing data and tens of millions of unique TCR sequences made up an early release that covered some 640 HLA-typed donors. Among about 400 genotyped donors of the cohort, an average of roughly 230,000 unique TCR beta nucleotide sequences was sequenced per donor, of which 15% to 20% were non-productive. To predict cytomegalovirus infection status, the study combined high-throughput TCR immunosequencing, statistical association of individual TCRs with disease status, and machine learning. An earlier analysis of 500 to 750 of the donors applied high-throughput TCR beta sequencing to assess whether each TCR beta V gene segment acted as functional or pseudogenic. The number of typed donors differed by locus: about 620-630 for A, B, C, DRB1 and DQB1; approximately 530 for DQA1; roughly 600 for DPA1; and about 470 for DPB1. The study used immunosequencing to profile the T cell repertoires of under 700 subjects and linked those repertoires to cytomegalovirus serostatus. Every repertoire in the discovery cohort had been generated on one and the same sequencing platform. A separate validation cohort of roughly 120 different subjects was used in addition to the approximately 670-subject first cohort.

Library preparation employed the immunoSEQ multiplex PCR assay. The multiplex PCR relied on a mix of 60 forward primers for TCR Vbeta segments and 13 reverse primers for TCR Jbeta segments. The CDR3 region of rearranged TCR beta genes was amplified from genomic DNA with a multiplex PCR assay. The amplified TCR beta libraries were sequenced on the Illumina HiSeq System as 87-base-pair reads. In the original analysis: A later analysis counted 75 million to 100 million unique TCR beta chains across the 666 repertoires, and roughly 11 million of these chains were shared by at least two donors. To remove PCR and sequencing errors, raw reads were error-corrected and collapsed into unique sequences using a nearest-neighbor algorithm that merged closely related sequences. CDR3 sequences were aligned to IMGT reference sequences to assign V, D and J gene segments. For a sequence to be retained, a match of at least six nucleotides to both a V gene segment and a J gene segment was required. A rearrangement was called productive if the CDR3 had no stop codons and remained in frame with V and J, and every other rearrangement was called non-productive. Following IMGT convention, CDR3 was defined as the stretch from the second conserved V-encoded cysteine to the conserved J-encoded phenylalanine. In an earlier analysis of more than 550 of the donors, sequences lacking an unambiguous match to a single V gene segment were excluded. An earlier analysis of a few hundred of the donors called V segments functional above 56.7% productive rearrangements and segregating when the between-donor standard deviation exceeded 5%. A statistical classification framework was built to diagnose cytomegalovirus status from the catalog of TCR beta chain sequences. In a later analysis, V and J genes were assigned by comparing TCR nucleotide sequences against IMGT/GENE-DB human TR gene sequences. In a later analysis, CDR3 sequences and most-parsimonious VDJ recombination scenarios were assigned using the TCRdist pipeline. In a later analysis, each TCR beta chain was defined by its CDR3 amino acid sequence together with its V-gene family, and reads without a unique V-gene family were excluded. To address suspected cross-contamination and a sequencing artifact, a later analysis removed around 600 highly shared, low-generation-probability nucleotide sequences. For each public chain, a later analysis derived a clonal expansion index from normalized ranks of inferred template counts within each repertoire. In a later analysis, generation probabilities were computed with a VDJ recombination model fitted to out-of-frame rearrangements, and the resulting probabilities were checked against IGoR. Hypergeometric tests were used in a later analysis to score TCR-TCR, TCR-HLA and TCR-CMV co-occurrence, with a repertoire-size bias correction applied to the TCR pairs. False discovery rates were estimated in a later analysis by permuting HLA or CMV assignments 20 times. In a later analysis, co-occurring TCRs were grouped with DBSCAN, and TCRdist sequence similarity was added when clustering was performed within HLA-allele-positive subsets. Co-occurrence clustering excluded repertoires with fewer than 30,000 or more than 120,000 public chains, plus five with anomalous nucleotide sharing. What TCRdb holds here is the immuneACCESS table cut down to in-frame rearrangements. Part of the clones is not present; checked against another copy, under half of the missing clones reflect an unresolved V gene, and the others are unexplained. The V and J calls and clone size are taken from that table; D and trimming were inferred from the DNA. This sample's records show approximately 110,000 clones. Approximately 0.93% of the sample belongs to the ten largest clones.

The cohort was made up of 500 to 800 healthy bone marrow donors. Cohort members were all nominally healthy when sampled, although unrecorded immune exposures were likely present. The donor tested CMV seronegative and was one of the 352 seronegative cohort members. A peripheral blood sample was provided by each donor, and peripheral blood mononuclear cells were used for TCR beta sequencing. Genomic DNA extraction from the blood cell samples was performed with the Qiagen DNeasy Blood Extraction Kit. The germline V gene provides CDR1 SGDLS and CDR2 YYNGEE. Trimming at the junction amounts to 0 bases on V and 0 bases on J, and the germline ends lie 10 bases apart. The CDR3 numbers 15 residues from cysteine through phenylalanine. Only CDR3 DNA remains: 45 bases, in frame from the first base. In the case of this clone: Its antigen is currently not known.

General findings and caveats noted by the study authors: In a later analysis, several top co-occurrence clusters were reported to appear linked to parvovirus B19, influenza, CMV and Epstein-Barr virus. Because HLA typing was unavailable for some donors at each locus, only the typed subset was used in association tests. Cytomegalovirus status was reported to be diagnosed by the classifier with high specificity and sensitivity in both the original and validation cohorts. In an earlier analysis of around 500 of the donors, most TCR beta V segments appeared in productive rearrangements about 90% or about 30% of the time, broadly matching IMGT annotations. An association between a missense DCLRE1C variant and V-gene and J-gene trimming of TCR beta chains was found in a later genetic analysis and replicated in an independent cohort. In this cohort, only TCR beta chains were sequenced, and detectable features were limited by the absence of alpha or paired-chain data. Compared with equally common non-associated chains, HLA-associated TCR beta chains in a later analysis were more clonally expanded and had lower generation probabilities. Fewer than 20 rarely observed V segments, including chromosome 9 orphons, were excluded from the earlier analysis of a few hundred of the donors because counts were too low. The sequencing pipeline was judged likely to have produced a cluster of highly shared sequence variants as a technical artifact. A later analysis associated 16,951 TCR beta sequences with specific HLA alleles at a false discovery rate of 0.05. CMV serostatus was the only immune exposure information available for the cohort. A later analysis found that TCR association rates varied across HLA loci, with DRB1 alleles showing the most associated TCRs and HLA-C alleles the fewest. Some IMGT-functional V segments, including TRBV6-2 and TRBV6-3, could not be distinguished by the 87-base-pair reads and were therefore excluded. A few of the identified cytomegalovirus-associated TCR beta chains were confirmed in vitro to be specific for cytomegalovirus antigens. Presence/absence analyses assumed roughly uniform sequencing depth across donors, an assumption that may not hold. Most TCR sequences were seen in very few donors, while some public TCRs were found in many individuals. Compared with the roughly 700-donor mean, donors in an Asian-associated ancestry cluster had fewer N-insertions in productive TCRs, according to a later genetic analysis. In a later analysis, most CMV-associated TCR beta chains were found to appear HLA-restricted, with HLA associations seemingly driven largely by CMV exposure. When HLA alleles, especially DR and DQ, strongly co-occurred, attributing TCR associations to individual alleles was difficult. According to the authors, the approach could potentially be generalized to other disease states and immunological phenotypes. Linkage disequilibrium might explain the correlated functional status among segregating V segments, but an unknown experimental factor could not be excluded. A further reported finding was that TCR beta sequences accurately predicted the HLA-A and HLA-B alleles for most subjects in the first cohort. In the study, approximately 150 TCR beta chains were listed as associated with cytomegalovirus.

This sequence originates from a man aged 18 to 35 in good health and CMV-seronegative. Sequenced input: PBMCs. The chain couples TRBV9 to TRBJ2-7, with TRBD2 perhaps the D gene, on 6 matching bases. The CDR3 region: CASSVARDPSYEQYF. The bases are TGTGCCAGCAGCGTAGCGCGGGATCCCTCCTACGAGCAGTACTTC.